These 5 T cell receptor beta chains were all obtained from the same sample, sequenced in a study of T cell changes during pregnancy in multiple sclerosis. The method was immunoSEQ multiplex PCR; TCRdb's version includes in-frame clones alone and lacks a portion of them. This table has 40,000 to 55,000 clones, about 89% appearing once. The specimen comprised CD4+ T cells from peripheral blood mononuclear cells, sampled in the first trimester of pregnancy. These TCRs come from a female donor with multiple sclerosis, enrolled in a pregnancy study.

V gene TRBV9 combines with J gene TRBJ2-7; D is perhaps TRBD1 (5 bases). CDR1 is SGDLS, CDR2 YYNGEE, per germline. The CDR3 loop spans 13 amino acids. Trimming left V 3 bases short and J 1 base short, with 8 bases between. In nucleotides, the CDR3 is TGTGCCAGCAGCGGGGGCGGATCCTACGAGCAGTACTTC. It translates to CASSGGGSYEQYF.

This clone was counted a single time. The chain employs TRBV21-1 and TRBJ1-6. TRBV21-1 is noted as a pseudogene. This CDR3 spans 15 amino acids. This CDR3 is CASSKDGNRNSPLHF. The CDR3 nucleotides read TGTGCCAGCAGCAAAGACGGGAATCGCAATTCACCCCTCCACTTT.

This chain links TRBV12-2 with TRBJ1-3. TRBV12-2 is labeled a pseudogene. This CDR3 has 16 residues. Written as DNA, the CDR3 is TGTGCAAGTCGGCGTCCGGGAGGGCCTGGACGAAACACCATATATTTT. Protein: CASRRPGGPGRNTIYF.

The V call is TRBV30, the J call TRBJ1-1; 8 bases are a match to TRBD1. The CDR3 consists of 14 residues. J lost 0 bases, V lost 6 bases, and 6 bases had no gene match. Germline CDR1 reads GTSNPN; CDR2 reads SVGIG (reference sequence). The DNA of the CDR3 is TGTGCCTGCGACAGGGGCCGGCTGAACACTGAAGCTTTCTTT. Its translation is CACDRGRLNTEAFF.

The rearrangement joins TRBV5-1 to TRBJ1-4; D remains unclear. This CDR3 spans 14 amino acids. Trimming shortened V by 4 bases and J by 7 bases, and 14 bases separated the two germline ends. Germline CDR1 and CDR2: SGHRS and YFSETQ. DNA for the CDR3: TGCGCCAGCAGCCCCGGGGTAACACGTGAAAAACTGTTTTTT. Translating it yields CASSPGVTREKLFF.